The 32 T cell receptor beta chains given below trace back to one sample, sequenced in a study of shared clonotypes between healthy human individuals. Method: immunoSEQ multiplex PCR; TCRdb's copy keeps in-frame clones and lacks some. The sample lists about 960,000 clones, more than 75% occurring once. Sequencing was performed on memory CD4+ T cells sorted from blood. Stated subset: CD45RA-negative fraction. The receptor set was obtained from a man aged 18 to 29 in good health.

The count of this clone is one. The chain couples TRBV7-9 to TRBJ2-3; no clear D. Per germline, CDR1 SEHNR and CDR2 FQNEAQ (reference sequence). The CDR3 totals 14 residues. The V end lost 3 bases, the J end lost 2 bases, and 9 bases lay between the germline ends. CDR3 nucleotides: TGTGCCAGCAGCTTTCGACTGATCACAGATACGCAGTATTTT. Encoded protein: CASSFRLITDTQYF. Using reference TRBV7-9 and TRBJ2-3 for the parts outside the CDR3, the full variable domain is DTGVSQNPRHKITKRGQNVTFRCDPISEHNRLYWYRQTLGQGPEFLTYFQNEAQLEKSRLLSDRFSAERPKGSFSTLEIQRTEQGDSAMYLCASSFRLITDTQYFGPGTRLTVL.

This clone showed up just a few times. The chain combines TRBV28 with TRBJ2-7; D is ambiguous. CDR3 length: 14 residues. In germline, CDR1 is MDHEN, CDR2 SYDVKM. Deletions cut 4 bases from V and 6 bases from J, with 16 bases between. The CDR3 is CASSSFAAPGEQYF. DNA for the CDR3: TGTGCCAGCAGTTCTTTCGCGGCCCCCGGCGAGCAGTACTTC.

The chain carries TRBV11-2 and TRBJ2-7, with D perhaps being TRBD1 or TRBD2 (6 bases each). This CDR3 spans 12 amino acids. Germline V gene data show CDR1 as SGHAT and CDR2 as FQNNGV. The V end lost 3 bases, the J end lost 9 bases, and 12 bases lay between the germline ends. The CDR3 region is CASSFPGARQYF. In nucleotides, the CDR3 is TGTGCCAGCAGCTTCCCGGGGGCGAGGCAGTACTTC.

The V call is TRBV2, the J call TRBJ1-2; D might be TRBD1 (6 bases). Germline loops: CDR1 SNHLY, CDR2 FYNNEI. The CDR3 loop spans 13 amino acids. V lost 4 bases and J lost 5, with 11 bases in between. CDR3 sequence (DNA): TGTGCCAGCAGTGGACAGGACCTATATGGCTACACCTTC. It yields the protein CASSGQDLYGYTF. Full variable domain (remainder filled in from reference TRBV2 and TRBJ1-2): EPEVTQTPSHQVTQMGQEVILRCVPISNHLYFYWYRQILGQKVEFLVSFYNNEISEKSEIFDDQFSVERPDGSNFTLKIRSTKLEDSAMYFCASSGQDLYGYTFGSGTRLTVV.

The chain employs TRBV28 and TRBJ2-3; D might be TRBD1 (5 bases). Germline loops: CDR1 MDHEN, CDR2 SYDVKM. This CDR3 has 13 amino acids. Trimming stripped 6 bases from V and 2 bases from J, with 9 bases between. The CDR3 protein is CASRTVNTDTQYF. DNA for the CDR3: TGTGCCAGCAGGACAGTGAACACAGATACGCAGTATTTT.

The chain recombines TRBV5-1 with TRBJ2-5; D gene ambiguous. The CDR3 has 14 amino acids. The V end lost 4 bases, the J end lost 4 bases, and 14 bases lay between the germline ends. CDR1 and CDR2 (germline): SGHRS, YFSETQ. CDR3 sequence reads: CASSPPQERETQYF. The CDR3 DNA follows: TGCGCCAGCAGCCCCCCCCAGGAGCGAGAGACCCAGTACTTC.

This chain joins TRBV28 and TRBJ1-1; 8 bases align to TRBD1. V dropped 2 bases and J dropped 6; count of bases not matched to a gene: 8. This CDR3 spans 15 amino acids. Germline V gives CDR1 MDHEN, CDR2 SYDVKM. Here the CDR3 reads CASSLPQGANSEAFF. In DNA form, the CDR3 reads TGTGCCAGCAGTTTACCCCAGGGGGCAAACTCTGAAGCTTTCTTT.

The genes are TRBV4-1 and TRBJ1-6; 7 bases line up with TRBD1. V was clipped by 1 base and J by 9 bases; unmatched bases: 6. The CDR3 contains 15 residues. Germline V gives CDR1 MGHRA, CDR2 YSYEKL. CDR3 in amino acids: CASSQGPTGLSPLHF. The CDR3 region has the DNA TGCGCCAGCAGCCAAGGGCCGACAGGGCTTTCACCCCTCCACTTT.

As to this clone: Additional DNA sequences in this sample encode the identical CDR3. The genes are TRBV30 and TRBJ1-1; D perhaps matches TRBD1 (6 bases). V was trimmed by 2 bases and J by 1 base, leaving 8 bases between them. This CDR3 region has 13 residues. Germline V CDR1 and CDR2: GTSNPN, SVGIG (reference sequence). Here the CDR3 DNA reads TGTGCCTGGAGTACGACAGGGAACACTGAAGCTTTCTTT. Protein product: CAWSTTGNTEAFF.

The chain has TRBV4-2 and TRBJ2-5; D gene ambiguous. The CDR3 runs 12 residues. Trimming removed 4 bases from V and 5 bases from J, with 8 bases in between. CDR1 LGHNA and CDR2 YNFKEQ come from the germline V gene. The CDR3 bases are TGTGCCAGCAGCCGAGCCGGGGAGACCCAGTACTTC. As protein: CASSRAGETQYF.

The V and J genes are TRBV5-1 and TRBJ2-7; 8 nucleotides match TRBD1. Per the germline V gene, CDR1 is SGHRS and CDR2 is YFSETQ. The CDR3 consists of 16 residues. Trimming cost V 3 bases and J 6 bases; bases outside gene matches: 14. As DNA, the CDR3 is TGCGCCAGCAGCTCGCTTCAGGGGGCGCGGCCGGCCGAGCAGTACTTC. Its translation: CASSSLQGARPAEQYF.

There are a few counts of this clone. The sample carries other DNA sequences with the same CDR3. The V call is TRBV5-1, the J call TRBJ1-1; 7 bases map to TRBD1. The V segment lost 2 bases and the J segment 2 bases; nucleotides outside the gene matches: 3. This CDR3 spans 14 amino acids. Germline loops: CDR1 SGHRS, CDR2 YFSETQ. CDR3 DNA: TGCGCCAGCAGCTTCGGGACAGCTAACACTGAAGCTTTCTTT. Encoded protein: CASSFGTANTEAFF.

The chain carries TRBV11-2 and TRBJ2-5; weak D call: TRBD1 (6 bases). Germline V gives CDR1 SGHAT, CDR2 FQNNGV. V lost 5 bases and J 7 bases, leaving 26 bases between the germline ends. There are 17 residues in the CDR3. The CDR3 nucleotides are TGTGCCAGCAGCCCCGGGCCCGCAGGGGTGGGCCGTGGGACCCAGTACTTC. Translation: CASSPGPAGVGRGTQYF. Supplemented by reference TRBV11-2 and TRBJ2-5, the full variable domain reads EAGVAQSPRYKIIEKRQSVAFWCNPISGHATLYWYQQILGQGPKLLIQFQNNGVVDDSQLPKDRFSAERLKGVDSTLKIQPAKLEDSAVYLCASSPGPAGVGRGTQYFGPGTRLLVL.

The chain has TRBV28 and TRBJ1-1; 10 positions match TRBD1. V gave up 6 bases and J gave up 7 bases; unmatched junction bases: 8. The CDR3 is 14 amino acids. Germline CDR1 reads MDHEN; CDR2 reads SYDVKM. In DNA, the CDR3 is TGTGCCAGCAGACTGACAGGGGGCATCGTTGAAGCTTTCTTT. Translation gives CASRLTGGIVEAFF. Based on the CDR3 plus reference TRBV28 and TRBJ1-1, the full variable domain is DVKVTQSSRYLVKRTGEKVFLECVQDMDHENMFWYRQDPGLGLRLIYFSYDVKMKEKGDIPEGYSVSREKKERFSLILESASTNQTSMYLCASRLTGGIVEAFFGQGTRLTVV.

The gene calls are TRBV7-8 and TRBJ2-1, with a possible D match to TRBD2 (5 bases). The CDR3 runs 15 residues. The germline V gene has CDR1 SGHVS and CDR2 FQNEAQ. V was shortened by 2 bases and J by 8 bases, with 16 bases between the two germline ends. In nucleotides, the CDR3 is TGTGCCAGCAGCTTACGTCGGAGTAGCGTGGATGAGCAGTTCTTC. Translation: CASSLRRSSVDEQFF.

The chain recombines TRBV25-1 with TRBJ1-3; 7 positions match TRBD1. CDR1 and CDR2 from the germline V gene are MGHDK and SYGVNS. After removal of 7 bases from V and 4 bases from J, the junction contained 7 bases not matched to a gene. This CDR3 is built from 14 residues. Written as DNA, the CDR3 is TGTGCCAGCACTCAAGGGGGACAGGGAAACACCATATATTTT. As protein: CASTQGGQGNTIYF.

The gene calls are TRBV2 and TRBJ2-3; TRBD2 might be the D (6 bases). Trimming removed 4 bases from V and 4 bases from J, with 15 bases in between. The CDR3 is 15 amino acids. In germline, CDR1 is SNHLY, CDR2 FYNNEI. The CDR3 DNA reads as TGTGCCAGCAGTGTTGGCGGTAGGGAGGCAGATACGCAGTATTTT. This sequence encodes CASSVGGREADTQYF. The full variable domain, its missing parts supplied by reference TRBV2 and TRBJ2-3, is EPEVTQTPSHQVTQMGQEVILRCVPISNHLYFYWYRQILGQKVEFLVSFYNNEISEKSEIFDDQFSVERPDGSNFTLKIRSTKLEDSAMYFCASSVGGREADTQYFGPGTRLTVL.

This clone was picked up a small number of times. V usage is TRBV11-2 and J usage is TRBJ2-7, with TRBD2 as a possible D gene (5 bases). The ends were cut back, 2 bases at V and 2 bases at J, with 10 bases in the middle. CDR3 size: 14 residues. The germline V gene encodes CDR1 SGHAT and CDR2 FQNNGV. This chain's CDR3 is CASSLNEGPYEQYF. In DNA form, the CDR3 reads TGTGCCAGCAGCTTAAATGAGGGCCCCTACGAGCAGTACTTC. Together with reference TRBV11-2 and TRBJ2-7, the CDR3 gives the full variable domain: EAGVAQSPRYKIIEKRQSVAFWCNPISGHATLYWYQQILGQGPKLLIQFQNNGVVDDSQLPKDRFSAERLKGVDSTLKIQPAKLEDSAVYLCASSLNEGPYEQYFGPGTRLTVT.

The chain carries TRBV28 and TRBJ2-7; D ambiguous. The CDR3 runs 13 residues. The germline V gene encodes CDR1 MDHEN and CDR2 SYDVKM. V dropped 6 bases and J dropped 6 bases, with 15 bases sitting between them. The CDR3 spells CASSVDGPSEQYF. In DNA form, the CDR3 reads TGTGCCAGCAGCGTGGACGGCCCTTCCGAGCAGTACTTC.

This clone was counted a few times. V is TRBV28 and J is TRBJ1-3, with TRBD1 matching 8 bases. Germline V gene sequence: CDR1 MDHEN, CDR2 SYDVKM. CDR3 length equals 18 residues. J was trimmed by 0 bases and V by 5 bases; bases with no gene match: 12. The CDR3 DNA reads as TGTGCCAGCAGTGACCCCTCCGGGACAGGTTTCTCTGGAAACACCATATATTTT. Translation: CASSDPSGTGFSGNTIYF.

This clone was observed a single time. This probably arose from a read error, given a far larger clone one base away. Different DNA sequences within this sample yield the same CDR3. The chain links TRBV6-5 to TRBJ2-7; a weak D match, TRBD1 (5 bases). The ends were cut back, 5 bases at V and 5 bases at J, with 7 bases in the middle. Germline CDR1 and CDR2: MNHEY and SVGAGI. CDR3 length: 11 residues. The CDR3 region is CASSRGDEQYF. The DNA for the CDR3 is TGTGCCAGCAGTAGGGGCGACGAGCAGTACTTC.

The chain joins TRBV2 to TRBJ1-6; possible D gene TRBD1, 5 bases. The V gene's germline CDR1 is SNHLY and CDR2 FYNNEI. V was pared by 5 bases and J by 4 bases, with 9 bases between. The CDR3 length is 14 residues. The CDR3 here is CASSFDRYNSPLHF. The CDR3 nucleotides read TGTGCCAGCAGTTTCGACAGATATAATTCACCCCTCCACTTT.

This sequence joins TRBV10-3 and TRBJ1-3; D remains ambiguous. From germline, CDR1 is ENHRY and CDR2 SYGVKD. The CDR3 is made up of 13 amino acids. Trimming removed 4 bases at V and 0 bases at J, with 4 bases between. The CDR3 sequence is CAISVGSGNTIYF. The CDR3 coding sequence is TGTGCCATCAGTGTGGGCTCTGGAAACACCATATATTTT.

Here the CDR3 DNA reads TGTGCCAGCAGCGCTCGCTTGGGAAACACTGAAGCTTTCTTT. Its protein product is CASSARLGNTEAFF. This chain uses TRBV6-5 with TRBJ1-1; D gene unclear. This CDR3 is built from 14 residues. Deletions cut 6 bases from V and 2 bases from J, with 13 bases between. Germline CDR1 and CDR2: MNHEY and SVGAGI.

In nucleotides, the CDR3 is TGTGCCAGCAGCCCCAGAGGGTTAGGGGAAAAACTGTTTTTT. Translated, it gives CASSPRGLGEKLFF. The rearrangement uses TRBV6-5 and TRBJ1-4; no reliable D call. The CDR3 contains 14 residues. Germline V gene lookup returns CDR1 MNHEY and CDR2 SVGAGI. V was cut by 6 bases and J by 8 bases, with 16 bases left in between.

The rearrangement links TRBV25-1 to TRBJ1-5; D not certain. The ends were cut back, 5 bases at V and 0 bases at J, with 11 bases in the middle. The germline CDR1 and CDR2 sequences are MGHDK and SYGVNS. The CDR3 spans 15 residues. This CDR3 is CASSPLGGSNQPQHF. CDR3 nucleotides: TGTGCCAGCAGTCCCCTGGGAGGTAGCAATCAGCCCCAGCATTTT.

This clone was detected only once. This chain's CDR3 is CASSLATGLIIGEQFF. In nucleotides, the CDR3 is TGTGCCAGCAGTCTTGCGACAGGGCTGATCATTGGTGAGCAGTTCTTC. The chain joins TRBV2 to TRBJ2-1; the match to TRBD1 covers 7 bases. This CDR3 is 16 amino acids long. The V gene end was trimmed by 5 bases and the J gene end by 9 bases; junction bases not matched to a gene: 16. Germline V gene sequence: CDR1 SNHLY, CDR2 FYNNEI.

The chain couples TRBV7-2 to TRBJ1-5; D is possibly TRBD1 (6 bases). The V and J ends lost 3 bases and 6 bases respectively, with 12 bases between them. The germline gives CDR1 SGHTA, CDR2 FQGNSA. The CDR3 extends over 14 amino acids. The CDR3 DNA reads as TGTGCCAGCAGCTTCGGGGGGCTGGGTCAGCCCCAGCATTTT. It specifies CASSFGGLGQPQHF.

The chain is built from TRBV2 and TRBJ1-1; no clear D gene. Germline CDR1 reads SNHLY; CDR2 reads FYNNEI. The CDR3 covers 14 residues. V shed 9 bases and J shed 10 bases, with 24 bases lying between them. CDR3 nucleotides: TGTGCCAGTGAGATCTCCATGGGTCCTGGCGGAGCTTTCTTT. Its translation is CASEISMGPGGAFF.

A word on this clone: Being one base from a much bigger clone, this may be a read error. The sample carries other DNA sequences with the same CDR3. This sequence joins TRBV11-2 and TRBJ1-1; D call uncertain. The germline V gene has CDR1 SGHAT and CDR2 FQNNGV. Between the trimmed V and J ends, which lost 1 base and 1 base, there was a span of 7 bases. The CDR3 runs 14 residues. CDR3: CASSLGTENTEAFF. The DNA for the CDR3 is TGTGCCAGCAGCTTAGGGACGGAGAACACTGAAGCTTTCTTT. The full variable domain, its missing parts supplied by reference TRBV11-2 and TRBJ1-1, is EAGVAQSPRYKIIEKRQSVAFWCNPISGHATLYWYQQILGQGPKLLIQFQNNGVVDDSQLPKDRFSAERLKGVDSTLKIQPAKLEDSAVYLCASSLGTENTEAFFGQGTRLTVV.

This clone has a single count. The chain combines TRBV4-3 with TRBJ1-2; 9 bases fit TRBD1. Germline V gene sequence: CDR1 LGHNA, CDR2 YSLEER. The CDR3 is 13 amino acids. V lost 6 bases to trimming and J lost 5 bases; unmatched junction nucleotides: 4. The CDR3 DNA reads TGCGCCAGCAGACGACAGGGGGGTTATGGCTACACCTTC. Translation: CASRRQGGYGYTF.

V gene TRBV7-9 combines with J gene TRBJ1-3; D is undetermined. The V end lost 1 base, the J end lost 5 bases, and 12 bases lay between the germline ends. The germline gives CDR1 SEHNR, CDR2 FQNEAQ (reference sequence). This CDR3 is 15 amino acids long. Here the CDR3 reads CASSLDSGQRNTIYF. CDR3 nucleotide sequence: TGTGCCAGCAGCTTAGATTCCGGGCAGCGAAACACCATATATTTT.